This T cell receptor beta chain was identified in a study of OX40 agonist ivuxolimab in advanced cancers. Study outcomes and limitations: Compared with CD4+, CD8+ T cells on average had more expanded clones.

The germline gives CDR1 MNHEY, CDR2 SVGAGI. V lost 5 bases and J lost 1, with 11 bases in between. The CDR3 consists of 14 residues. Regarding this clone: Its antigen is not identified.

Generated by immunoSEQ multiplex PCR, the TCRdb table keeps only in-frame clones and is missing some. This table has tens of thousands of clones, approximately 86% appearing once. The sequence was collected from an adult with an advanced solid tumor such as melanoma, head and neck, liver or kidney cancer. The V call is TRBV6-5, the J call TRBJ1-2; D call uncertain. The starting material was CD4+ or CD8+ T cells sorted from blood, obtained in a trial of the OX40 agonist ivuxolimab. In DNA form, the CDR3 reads TGTGCCAGCAGTCCCGGACTGTTTAACTATGGCTACACCTTC. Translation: CASSPGLFNYGYTF.